The rows below give T cell receptor beta chains drawn from one sample of a study of CD8 T cells in Susac syndrome. Each CDR3 protein gets one entry after TCRdb re-called the immunoSEQ multiplex PCR reads with MiXCR. Of around 150,000 distinct CDR3 sequences in the sample, 90% to 95% were seen once. Material: CD4+ T cells from PBMCs. The receptors were gathered from a human donor in good health. Each CDR3 is given with its conserved first and last residue. A D gene is named only where the DNA matches it firmly. A row's size may be missing; if present it is once, few, many or a size class.

J gene: TRBJ1-1; clone size: .; D gene: .; V gene: TRBV13; CDR3 protein: CASSTWAGSAFF; CDR3 DNA: TGTGCCAGCAGCACATGGGCGGGTTCAGCTTTCTTT
J gene: TRBJ1-2; clone size: .; D gene: TRBD1; V gene: TRBV2; CDR3 protein: CASSPRRQGRYGYTF; CDR3 DNA: TGTGCCAGCAGCCCCCGGAGACAGGGGAGATATGGCTACACCTTC
J gene: TRBJ2-7; clone size: .; D gene: .; V gene: TRBV11-2; CDR3 protein: CASRTLTGSYEQYF; CDR3 DNA: TGTGCCAGCAGAACCCTGACAGGCTCCTACGAGCAGTACTTC
J gene: TRBJ2-7; clone size: .; D gene: .; V gene: TRBV5-1; CDR3 protein: CASSWDGGYEQYF; CDR3 DNA: TGCGCCAGCAGCTGGGACGGGGGTTACGAGCAGTACTTC
J gene: TRBJ1-2; clone size: .; D gene: TRBD1; V gene: TRBV6-5; CDR3 protein: CASSYSRQGLGYTF; CDR3 DNA: TGTGCCAGCAGTTACTCGAGACAGGGATTAGGCTACACCTTC
J gene: TRBJ1-1; clone size: few; D gene: .; V gene: TRBV7-3; CDR3 protein: CASSLQGLNTEAFF; CDR3 DNA: TGTGCCAGCAGCTTGCAGGGGCTGAACACTGAAGCTTTCTTT
J gene: TRBJ2-1; clone size: .; D gene: .; V gene: TRBV7-9; CDR3 protein: CASSPRVPTEEQFF; CDR3 DNA: TGTGCCAGCAGCCCCCGGGTCCCCACGGAAGAGCAGTTCTTC
J gene: TRBJ2-7; clone size: .; D gene: .; V gene: TRBV27; CDR3 protein: CASSGASYEQYF; CDR3 DNA: TGTGCCAGTTCGGGGGCCTCCTACGAGCAGTACTTC
J gene: TRBJ2-2; clone size: .; D gene: .; V gene: TRBV5-1; CDR3 protein: CASSSMTGNTGELFF; CDR3 DNA: TGCGCCAGCAGCTCGATGACGGGTAACACCGGGGAGCTGTTTTTT
J gene: TRBJ1-1; clone size: .; D gene: .; V gene: TRBV5-1; CDR3 protein: CASSLAGEATEAFF; CDR3 DNA: TGCGCCAGCAGCTTGGCGGGGGAAGCTACTGAAGCTTTCTTT
J gene: TRBJ2-3; clone size: .; D gene: TRBD2; V gene: TRBV7-2; CDR3 protein: CASSSHPGLATDTQYF; CDR3 DNA: TGTGCCAGCAGCTCACATCCGGGACTAGCAACAGATACGCAGTATTTT
J gene: TRBJ2-5; clone size: .; D gene: .; V gene: TRBV18; CDR3 protein: CASSPVLETQYF; CDR3 DNA: TGTGCCAGCTCACCAGTACTAGAGACCCAGTACTTC
J gene: TRBJ2-1; clone size: .; D gene: TRBD2; V gene: TRBV6-5; CDR3 protein: CASSYSGLAGVYNEQFF; CDR3 DNA: TGTGCCAGCAGTTACTCTGGACTAGCGGGGGTATACAATGAGCAGTTCTTC
J gene: TRBJ2-2; clone size: .; D gene: TRBD1; V gene: TRBV5-1; CDR3 protein: CASSSHLGQGTGELFF; CDR3 DNA: TGCGCCAGCAGCTCCCATCTTGGACAGGGCACCGGGGAGCTGTTTTTT
J gene: TRBJ2-5; clone size: .; D gene: .; V gene: TRBV2; CDR3 protein: CASSEGRGPQETQYF; CDR3 DNA: TGTGCCAGCAGTGAAGGGCGGGGGCCCCAAGAGACCCAGTACTTC
J gene: TRBJ1-4; clone size: few; D gene: .; V gene: TRBV6-5; CDR3 protein: CASSRTGTNEKLFF; CDR3 DNA: TGTGCCAGCAGCCGGACGGGCACTAATGAAAAACTGTTTTTT
J gene: TRBJ1-5; clone size: .; D gene: .; V gene: TRBV18; CDR3 protein: CASSPQTGFNQPQHF; CDR3 DNA: TGTGCCAGCTCACCACAGACAGGCTTCAATCAGCCCCAGCATTTT
J gene: TRBJ1-1; clone size: .; D gene: .; V gene: TRBV30; CDR3 protein: CAWSVRSEAFF; CDR3 DNA: TGTGCCTGGAGTGTACGCTCTGAAGCTTTCTTT
J gene: TRBJ2-7; clone size: .; D gene: TRBD2; V gene: TRBV29-1; CDR3 protein: CSVGLAGGSSYEQYF; CDR3 DNA: TGCAGCGTTGGGCTAGCGGGGGGGTCCTCCTACGAGCAGTACTTC
J gene: TRBJ1-6; clone size: .; D gene: .; V gene: TRBV23-1; CDR3 protein: CASSQWPGDHKSPLHF; CDR3 DNA: TGCGCCAGCAGTCAATGGCCCGGGGACCACAAATCACCCCTCCACTTT
J gene: TRBJ1-2; clone size: .; D gene: .; V gene: TRBV6-5; CDR3 protein: CASSYYQKYGYTF; CDR3 DNA: TGTGCCAGCAGTTACTACCAGAAGTATGGCTACACCTTC
J gene: TRBJ2-1; clone size: .; D gene: TRBD2; V gene: TRBV25-1; CDR3 protein: CASSEAGLAYNEQFF; CDR3 DNA: TGTGCCAGCAGTGAGGCTGGACTAGCCTACAATGAGCAGTTCTTC
J gene: TRBJ2-1; clone size: .; D gene: .; V gene: TRBV29-1; CDR3 protein: CSVAQSSYNEQFF; CDR3 DNA: TGCAGCGTTGCACAGAGCTCCTACAATGAGCAGTTCTTC
J gene: TRBJ1-1; clone size: .; D gene: TRBD1; V gene: TRBV2; CDR3 protein: CASRQGKEWNTEAFF; CDR3 DNA: TGTGCCAGCAGACAGGGGAAGGAATGGAACACTGAAGCTTTCTTT
J gene: TRBJ1-1; clone size: .; D gene: TRBD1; V gene: TRBV29-1; CDR3 protein: CSASTGGPEAFF; CDR3 DNA: TGCAGCGCCAGTACAGGGGGCCCTGAAGCTTTCTTT
J gene: TRBJ2-1; clone size: .; D gene: TRBD2; V gene: TRBV4-1; CDR3 protein: CASSYTSGSYNEQFF; CDR3 DNA: TGCGCCAGCAGCTATACTAGCGGATCCTACAATGAGCAGTTCTTC
J gene: TRBJ1-2; clone size: once; D gene: TRBD1; V gene: TRBV5-1; CDR3 protein: CASSADRVYGYTF; CDR3 DNA: TGCGCCAGCAGCGCGGACAGGGTTTATGGCTACACCTTC
J gene: TRBJ1-5; clone size: .; D gene: .; V gene: TRBV7-2; CDR3 protein: CASRVAGKGQPQHF; CDR3 DNA: TGTGCCAGCAGGGTAGCCGGCAAAGGGCAGCCCCAGCATTTT
J gene: TRBJ2-2; clone size: .; D gene: TRBD2; V gene: TRBV7-2; CDR3 protein: CASSLRSSGGASGELFF; CDR3 DNA: TGTGCCAGCAGCTTAAGATCCAGCGGGGGGGCAAGCGGGGAGCTGTTTTTT
J gene: TRBJ2-5; clone size: .; D gene: TRBD2; V gene: TRBV7-8; CDR3 protein: CASGERGRAETQYF; CDR3 DNA: TGTGCCAGCGGCGAACGAGGGAGGGCAGAGACCCAGTACTTC
J gene: TRBJ1-1; clone size: .; D gene: TRBD1; V gene: TRBV29-1; CDR3 protein: CSVETGAADAFF; CDR3 DNA: TGCAGCGTTGAAACAGGGGCCGCGGATGCTTTCTTT
J gene: TRBJ2-4; clone size: .; D gene: TRBD1; V gene: TRBV12-3/TRBV12-4; CDR3 protein: CATGTAAAKNIQYF; CDR3 DNA: TGTGCCACCGGGACAGCTGCAGCCAAAAACATTCAGTACTTC
J gene: TRBJ1-3; clone size: .; D gene: .; V gene: TRBV7-9; CDR3 protein: CATWRSQAVLGNTIYF; CDR3 DNA: TGTGCCACCTGGAGATCACAGGCCGTTCTGGGAAACACCATATATTTT
J gene: TRBJ2-4; clone size: .; D gene: TRBD2; V gene: TRBV30; CDR3 protein: CAWVERGGRNIQYF; CDR3 DNA: TGTGCCTGGGTGGAGCGGGGGGGCCGAAACATTCAGTACTTC
J gene: TRBJ1-2; clone size: .; D gene: .; V gene: TRBV2; CDR3 protein: CASSESSEGYTF; CDR3 DNA: TGTGCCAGCAGTGAATCTTCCGAAGGCTACACCTTC
J gene: TRBJ1-2; clone size: .; D gene: .; V gene: TRBV2; CDR3 protein: CASSDTDNYGYTF; CDR3 DNA: TGTGCCAGCAGTGATACGGATAACTATGGCTACACCTTC
J gene: TRBJ2-5; clone size: .; D gene: .; V gene: TRBV18; CDR3 protein: CASSPSVETQYF; CDR3 DNA: TGTGCCAGCTCACCCTCCGTGGAGACCCAGTACTTC
J gene: TRBJ2-7; clone size: .; D gene: TRBD2; V gene: TRBV28; CDR3 protein: CASSPAGGLTYEQYF; CDR3 DNA: TGTGCCAGCAGTCCTGCGGGGGGATTAACCTACGAGCAGTACTTC
J gene: TRBJ1-1; clone size: .; D gene: .; V gene: TRBV29-1; CDR3 protein: CSVGTYTEAFF; CDR3 DNA: TGCAGCGTCGGGACGTACACTGAAGCTTTCTTT